This TCR beta chain derives from a study of shared clonotypes between healthy human individuals. The V gene's germline CDR1 is SGHTA and CDR2 FQGNSA. The CDR3 length is 18 residues. V was pared by 1 base and J by 5 bases, with 7 bases of the junction left unmatched. Repertoires were generated with immunoSEQ multiplex PCR, while TCRdb's copy carries only in-frame clones and drops some. Among around 480,000 clones listed, almost 80% were seen once. The source of this sequence is a woman aged 40 to 50 in good health. Some clones in this sample may be carry-over from other donors' samples. Sequencing used PBMCs. V and J are TRBV7-2 and TRBJ2-3; 15 positions match TRBD2. CDR3: CASSLGRGLAGGKDTQYF. In DNA, the CDR3 is TGTGCCAGCAGCTTAGGTCGGGGACTAGCGGGAGGTAAAGATACGCAGTATTTT.